Listed below are T cell receptor beta chains from one sample, sequenced in a study of tumor and adjacent non-tumor tissue in lung cancer. TCRdb fed the multiplex PCR reads into MiXCR, producing one record per CDR3 protein. Here the sample spans 43,000 or so distinct CDR3 sequences, roughly 66% being singletons. Sequencing was performed on distant non-tumor lung tissue. All receptors come from a man in his fifties or sixties with non-small cell lung cancer. CDR3s include the opening cysteine and the closing phenylalanine or tryptophan. D genes are given only for firm matches. The size field is filled for only some rows; it gives once, few, many or a size class.

j_gene	abundance	v_gene	d_gene	CDR3aa	CDR3nt
TRBJ2-3	NA	TRBV10-1	NA	CASSESGTDTQYF	TGCGCCAGCAGTGAATCGGGAACAGATACGCAATATTTT
TRBJ2-2	NA	TRBV7-3	NA	CTSSQSPGNANTGELFF	TGTACCAGCAGCCAGAGCCCCGGGAACGCGAACACCGGGGAGCTGTTTTTT
TRBJ1-6	NA	TRBV6-5	TRBD1	CARTAAWDRVGPLHF	TGTGCCAGGACTGCAGCCTGGGACAGGGTGGGTCCCCTCCACTTT
TRBJ2-5	NA	TRBV6-1	NA	CAISNTEIQETQYF	TGTGCCATCAGTAATACAGAAATCCAAGAGACCCAGTACTTC
TRBJ2-4	many	TRBV20-1	NA	CSGTRRENIQYF	TGCAGTGGCACGAGACGGGAAAACATTCAGTACTTC
TRBJ1-6	NA	TRBV6-4	NA	CASSADSISSPLHF	TGTGCCAGCAGCGCCGACAGCATTAGTTCACCCCTCCACTTT
TRBJ2-5	NA	TRBV6-6	NA	CANSYWFGETQYF	TGTGCCAACAGTTACTGGTTTGGGGAGACCCAGTATTTC
TRBJ2-1	NA	TRBV24-1	NA	CATVTGAYNEQFF	TGTGCCACCGTCACGGGAGCCTACAATGAGCAGTTCTTC
TRBJ1-5	many	TRBV6-5	NA	CASSSTISNQPQHF	TGTGCCAGCAGTTCTACCATTTCGAATCAGCCCCAGCATTTT
TRBJ2-3	medium-sized	TRBV11-2	NA	CASSLLRDTQYF	TGTGCCAGCAGCTTATTGCGGGATACGCAGTATTTT
TRBJ1-2	NA	TRBV5-6	TRBD1	CASSYPGQNYGCTF	TGTGCCAGCAGCTATCCGGGACAGAACTATGGCTGCACCTTC
TRBJ2-3	NA	TRBV11-2	NA	CASSLMRSTDMQYF	TGTGCCAGCAGCTTAATGCGGAGCACAGATATGCAGTATTTC
TRBJ2-3	large	TRBV11-2	NA	CASSPLRDTQYF	TGTGCCAGCAGCCCCCTTCGGGATACGCAGTATTTT
TRBJ2-3	many	TRBV24-1	TRBD2	CATSDLPWRGTDTQYF	TGTGCCACCAGTGATTTGCCTTGGCGGGGGACAGATACGCAGTATTTT
TRBJ2-2	NA	TRBV11-2	NA	CASGLRQGDARTGELFF	TGTGCCAGCGGCTTGCGCCAGGGCGACGCGAGGACTGGGGAGCTGTTTTTT
TRBJ1-6	NA	TRBV4-2	NA	CASRLGLRRSNSPLHF	TGTGCCAGCAGACTCGGTCTGAGGAGGTCGAATTCACCCCTCCATTTT
TRBJ2-1	NA	TRBV7-2	TRBD2	CASSLDIWTSGRLFNEQFF	TGTGCCAGCAGCTTAGATATATGGACTAGCGGGAGACTATTCAATGAGCAGTTCTTC
TRBJ2-1	NA	TRBV4-1	NA	CASSQAPLAFSGGSYNEQFF	TGCGCCAGCAGCCAAGCCCCACTGGCTTTCAGTGGGGGGTCCTACAATGAGCAGTTCTTC
TRBJ1-5	many	TRBV30	NA	CAWKGQPNQPQHF	TGTGCCTGGAAAGGTCAGCCGAATCAGCCCCAGCATTTT
TRBJ2-3	NA	TRBV5-4	TRBD2	CASNFSGGALSQYF	TGTGCTAGCAACTTTAGCGGGGGGGCGTTATCGCAGTATTTT
TRBJ2-7	NA	TRBV6-5	NA	CDGSYAVGSGYEQYF	TGTGACGGCAGTTACGCGGTGGGAAGCGGATACGAGCAGTACTTC
TRBJ2-7	few	TRBV5-1	TRBD2	CASSSQAPGLAGLDEQYF	TGCGCCAGCAGCTCACAGGCTCCAGGACTAGCGGGATTGGACGAGCAGTACTTC
TRBJ1-6	many	TRBV12-3/TRBV12-4	TRBD1	CASSGTVYSPLHF	TGTGCCAGCAGTGGGACAGTTTATTCACCCCTCCACTTT
TRBJ2-3	many	TRBV10-3	TRBD1	CAISPGSIQGADTQYF	TGTGCCATCAGCCCCGGGTCCATTCAGGGGGCAGATACGCAGTATTTT